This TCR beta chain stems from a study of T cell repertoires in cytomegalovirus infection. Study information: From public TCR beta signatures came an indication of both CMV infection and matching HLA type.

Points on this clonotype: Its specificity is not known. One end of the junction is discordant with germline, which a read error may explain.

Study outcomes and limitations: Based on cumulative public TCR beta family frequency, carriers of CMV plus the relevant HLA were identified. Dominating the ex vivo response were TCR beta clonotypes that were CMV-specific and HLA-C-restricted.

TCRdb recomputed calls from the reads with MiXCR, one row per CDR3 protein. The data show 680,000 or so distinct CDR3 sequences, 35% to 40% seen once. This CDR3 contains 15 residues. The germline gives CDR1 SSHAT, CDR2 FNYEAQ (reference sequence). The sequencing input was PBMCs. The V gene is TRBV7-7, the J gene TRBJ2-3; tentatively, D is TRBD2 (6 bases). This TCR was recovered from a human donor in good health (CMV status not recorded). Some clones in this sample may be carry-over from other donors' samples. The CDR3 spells CASSFTGAKTDTQYF. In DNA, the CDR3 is TGTGCTAGCAGCTTTACGGGAGCTAAAACAGATACGCAGTATTTT.